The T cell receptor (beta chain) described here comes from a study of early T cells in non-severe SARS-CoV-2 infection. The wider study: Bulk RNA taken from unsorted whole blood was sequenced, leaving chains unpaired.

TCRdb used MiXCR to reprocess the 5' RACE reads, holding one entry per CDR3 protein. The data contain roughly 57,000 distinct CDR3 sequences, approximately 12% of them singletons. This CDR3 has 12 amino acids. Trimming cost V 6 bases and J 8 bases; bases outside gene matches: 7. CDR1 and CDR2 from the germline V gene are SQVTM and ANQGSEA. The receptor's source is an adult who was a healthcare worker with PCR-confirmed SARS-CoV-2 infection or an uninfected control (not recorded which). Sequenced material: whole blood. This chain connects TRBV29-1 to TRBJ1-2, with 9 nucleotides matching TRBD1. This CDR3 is CSVNTGGTGYTF. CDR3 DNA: TGCAGCGTAAACACAGGGGGCACGGGCTACACCTTC.